This TCR beta chain was observed in a study of cytomegalovirus exposure and HLA in healthy donors. Overall study findings and caveats: TCR beta V- and J-gene trimming, according to a later analysis, was linked to a missense DCLRE1C variant. TCR beta chains numbering some 160 were designated cytomegalovirus-associated.

PCR primers comprised 60 Vbeta and 13 Jbeta primers. Generated by immunoSEQ multiplex PCR, the TCRdb table keeps only in-frame clones and is missing some. The top ten hold less than 4.5% of the sample, which has 170,000 or so clones, 77% seen once. Each of the donors was a healthy bone marrow donor. Worth noting for this clone: As yet, its antigen is unknown.

The CDR3 sequence is 17 residues long. The sequenced material came from PBMCs. The receptor was derived from a woman aged 60-75 years in good health and CMV-seropositive. This chain joins TRBV21-1 and TRBJ2-7; the D call TRBD2 from the table was never checked on the DNA. TRBV21-1 is an annotated pseudogene. The CDR3: CASSLTFSGTSGYEQYF. The DNA for the CDR3 is TGTGCCAGCAGCTTAACCTTCTCCGGGACTAGCGGCTACGAGCAGTACTTC.